These 31 T cell receptor beta chains share one sample of origin, sequenced in a study of T cells expressing NK-cell markers. Reanalyzing the 5' RACE reads, TCRdb keeps one entry per CDR3 protein, without DNA. The sample's table shows fewer than 400,000 distinct CDR3 sequences. The sample was blood T cells: a sorted CD56 or NKG2C T cell subset, CD4+ or CD8+ T cells, or bulk PBMC T cells (not recorded which). These receptors were collected from a woman in her 50s in good health.

The V and J genes are TRBV5-5 and TRBJ2-1; TCRdb proposes TRBD2, but this gene call is untestable without DNA. Germline V gives CDR1 SGHKS, CDR2 YYEKEE (reference sequence). This CDR3 is built from 16 residues. CDR3 loop: CASSPWATSGHNEQFF.

CDR3 loop: CASSIQTGRRAGNTIYF. V is TRBV9 and J is TRBJ1-3; as DNA is missing, the TRBD1 call by TCRdb cannot be tested. The CDR3 has 17 residues. Germline-derived CDR1 and CDR2 are SGDLS and YYNGEE.

The chain uses TRBV10-2 and TRBJ2-7; TCRdb lists TRBD2, though no DNA is available to test this call. There are 15 residues in the CDR3. Germline loops: CDR1 WSHSY, CDR2 SAAADI. CDR3 protein: CASSESRGPAYEQYF.

The J gene is TRBJ2-5, the V gene TRBV29-1; the TRBD1 assignment by TCRdb is unverifiable without DNA. The CDR3 extends over 14 amino acids. CDR1 is SQVTM, CDR2 ANQGSEA, per germline. The CDR3 is CSATPGRRQETQYF.

The chain is built from TRBV5-5 and TRBJ1-1. This CDR3 is built from 11 residues. Germline lookup yields CDR1 SGHKS and CDR2 YYEKEE (reference sequence). The CDR3: CASSYQAEAFF.

This chain connects TRBV6-2 or TRBV6-3 to TRBJ2-3; there is no DNA to check the TCRdb D call of TRBD2. This CDR3 contains 19 residues. Germline V gene sequence: CDR1 MNHEY, CDR2 SVGEGT. The CDR3 here is CASSYRGTSGRLITDTQYF.

The chain carries TRBV7-2 and TRBJ2-5; TCRdb proposes TRBD2, but this gene call is untestable without DNA. This CDR3 spans 15 amino acids. Germline V gene data show CDR1 as SGHTA and CDR2 as FQGNSA. Here the CDR3 reads CASSPLAGGRETQYF.

The chain links TRBV27 to TRBJ2-5; TCRdb outputs TRBD2, but without DNA this stays unchecked. In germline, CDR1 is MNHEY, CDR2 SMNVEV (reference sequence). There are 16 residues in the CDR3. CDR3: CASSFLAGFPQETQYF.

The chain recombines TRBV6-2 or TRBV6-3 with TRBJ2-3; TCRdb's D call of TRBD2 is untestable without DNA. The CDR3 spans 16 residues. Germline CDR1 and CDR2: MNHEY and SVGEGT. The CDR3 is CASSYPAAGGTDTQYF.

The genes are TRBV9 and TRBJ2-5. The germline gives CDR1 SGDLS, CDR2 YYNGEE. This CDR3 contains 13 residues. The CDR3 loop reads CASSEPSTETQYF.

The chain employs TRBV10-3 and TRBJ2-5; TCRdb reports TRBD1, a call that lacks DNA to check it against. Germline CDR1 ENHRY, CDR2 SYGVKD. The length of the CDR3 is 17 residues. The chain's CDR3 is CAISTDDRDRVQETQYF.

The chain employs TRBV9 and TRBJ1-2; there is no DNA to check the TCRdb D call of TRBD1. Germline V lookup: CDR1 SGDLS, CDR2 YYNGEE. The CDR3 contains 12 residues. This CDR3 is CASSFLGDGYTF.

The chain joins TRBV12-3 or TRBV12-4 to TRBJ1-2. CDR3 length: 13 residues. The CDR3 reads CASRAGLGYGYTF.

The gene calls are TRBV5-1 and TRBJ2-3; no DNA is available, so the TRBD2 call from TCRdb remains unchecked. Germline lookup yields CDR1 SGHRS and CDR2 YFSETQ. The CDR3 length is 15 residues. CDR3 amino acids: CASSPEAGATDTQYF.

This rearrangement joins TRBV24-1 to TRBJ2-5; TCRdb returns TRBD1, unconfirmable since there is no DNA. The V gene's germline CDR1 is KGHDR and CDR2 SFDVKD. CDR3 size: 15 residues. CDR3 residues: CATSDGSDSREAQYF.

The chain combines TRBV7-6 with TRBJ2-3; the D call from TCRdb, TRBD1, cannot be confirmed without DNA. Germline assignment: CDR1 SGHVS and CDR2 FNYEAQ. The length of the CDR3 is 17 residues. The CDR3 region is CASSLGLGTGSTDTQYF. Looking up the rest from reference TRBV7-6 and TRBJ2-3 gives the full variable domain: GAGVSQSPRYKVTKRGQDVALRCDPISGHVSLYWYRQALGQGPEFLTYFNYEAQQDKSGLPNDRFSAERPEGSISTLTIQRTEQRDSAMYRCASSLGLGTGSTDTQYFGPGTRLTVL.

The genes are TRBV7-9 and TRBJ2-5; checking the TCRdb D call of TRBD1 is not possible without DNA. CDR1 and CDR2 from the germline V gene are SEHNR and FQNEAQ (reference sequence). This CDR3 is 18 amino acids long. The CDR3 sequence: CASSARILGGHRPETQYF.

This rearrangement joins TRBV29-1 to TRBJ2-2; as DNA is missing, the TRBD2 call by TCRdb cannot be tested. Germline values: CDR1 SQVTM, CDR2 ANQGSEA. The CDR3 runs 16 residues. The chain's CDR3 is CSVVGTSGRGSGELFF.

This chain's CDR3 is CASSPPSGQETQYF. This chain links TRBV7-9 with TRBJ2-5; TCRdb proposes TRBD2, but this gene call is untestable without DNA. The germline CDR1 and CDR2 sequences are SEHNR and FQNEAQ (reference sequence). The CDR3 extends over 14 amino acids.

CDR3 sequence: CASSVVSASGRAVAGELFF. This chain joins TRBV9 and TRBJ2-2; the TRBD2 assignment by TCRdb is unverifiable without DNA. Per the germline V gene, CDR1 is SGDLS and CDR2 is YYNGEE. This CDR3 region has 19 residues.

The rearrangement joins TRBV5-5 to TRBJ2-1; TCRdb selects TRBD1, and the lack of DNA leaves this call unchecked. This CDR3 contains 16 residues. CDR1 SGHKS and CDR2 YYEKEE come from the germline V gene (reference sequence). The CDR3 reads CASSLFGQGAYNEQFF.

J is TRBJ2-5 and V is TRBV20-1; the TCRdb D gene call, TRBD1, has no DNA to confirm it. The CDR3 is 13 residues long. Germline CDR1 reads DFQATT; CDR2 reads SNEGSKA (reference sequence). This chain's CDR3 is CSANGQEQETQYF.

The chain recombines TRBV24-1 with TRBJ1-5; no DNA is available, so the TRBD1 call from TCRdb remains unchecked. CDR1 is KGHDR and CDR2 is SFDVKD in the germline V gene. This CDR3 has 13 amino acids. Here the CDR3 reads CATSEQGNQPQHF.

The chain employs TRBV11-2 and TRBJ2-3; TCRdb selects TRBD1, and the lack of DNA leaves this call unchecked. Germline assignment: CDR1 SGHAT and CDR2 FQNNGV. The CDR3 has 14 residues. This CDR3 is CASSRTPGPDTQYF.

The chain uses TRBV6-5 and TRBJ2-7; TCRdb outputs TRBD1, but without DNA this stays unchecked. There are 14 residues in the CDR3. CDR1 and CDR2 from the germline V gene are MNHEY and SVGAGI. CDR3 loop: CATRGGQSSYEQYF.

The V gene is TRBV2, the J gene TRBJ2-7; TCRdb designates TRBD2, a call that cannot be tested without DNA. The length of the CDR3 is 13 residues. Germline V gene sequence: CDR1 SNHLY, CDR2 FYNNEI. The CDR3 loop reads CASRLAGDTEQYF. The entire variable domain, with the rest obtained from reference TRBV2 and TRBJ2-7, is as follows: EPEVTQTPSHQVTQMGQEVILRCVPISNHLYFYWYRQILGQKVEFLVSFYNNEISEKSEIFDDQFSVERPDGSNFTLKIRSTKLEDSAMYFCASRLAGDTEQYFGPGTRLTVT.

The chain combines TRBV29-1 with TRBJ2-1; absent DNA, TCRdb's TRBD2 call cannot be checked. Germline V CDR1 and CDR2: SQVTM, ANQGSEA. The CDR3 totals 12 residues. The CDR3 spells CSGMTSHNEQFF.

The CDR3 here is CASSLDRGHSPLHF. J is TRBJ1-6 and V is TRBV6-5; the D gene TCRdb calls, TRBD1, cannot be checked with no DNA. The CDR3 contains 14 residues. Per the germline V gene, CDR1 is MNHEY and CDR2 is SVGAGI.

V is TRBV30 and J is TRBJ2-3. The CDR3 loop spans 13 amino acids. The germline CDR1 and CDR2 sequences are GTSNPN and SVGIG (reference sequence). The CDR3 protein is CAWSVNVGDTQYF.

The gene calls are TRBV5-1 and TRBJ2-2; TCRdb gives TRBD2 as the D gene, but with no DNA this cannot be confirmed. This CDR3 has 16 amino acids. Germline lookup yields CDR1 SGHRS and CDR2 YFSETQ. CDR3 residues: CASSLKTGGITGELFF. Looking up the rest from reference TRBV5-1 and TRBJ2-2 gives the full variable domain: KAGVTQTPRYLIKTRGQQVTLSCSPISGHRSVSWYQQTPGQGLQFLFEYFSETQRNKGNFPGRFSGRQFSNSRSEMNVSTLELGDSALYLCASSLKTGGITGELFFGEGSRLTVL.

The chain couples TRBV5-5 to TRBJ2-3. The CDR3 has 14 residues. Germline loops: CDR1 SGHKS, CDR2 YYEKEE (reference sequence). The CDR3 here is CASSLLQYTDTQYF. Full variable domain (remainder filled in from reference TRBV5-5 and TRBJ2-3): DAGVTQSPTHLIKTRGQQVTLRCSPISGHKSVSWYQQVLGQGPQFIFQYYEKEERGRGNFPDRFSARQFPNYSSELNVNALLLGDSALYLCASSLLQYTDTQYFGPGTRLTVL.